The 30 T cell receptor beta chains below come from one sample, sequenced in a study of cytomegalovirus exposure and HLA in healthy donors. TCRdb keeps only in-frame clones here, not all; method: immunoSEQ multiplex PCR. Of tens of thousands of clones in the sample, approximately 94% were seen once. The sequenced sample consisted of PBMCs. These receptors were taken from a man aged 18 to 35 in good health and CMV-seropositive.

This clone showed up just once. CDR3 amino acids: CATQGLAGSDNEQFF. The CDR3 region has the DNA TGTGCCACTCAAGGACTAGCGGGATCGGACAATGAGCAGTTCTTC. J is TRBJ2-1 and V is TRBV9, with 12 nucleotides matching TRBD2. Per the germline V gene, CDR1 is SGDLS and CDR2 is YYNGEE. The CDR3 sequence is 15 residues long. Trimming at V came to 9 bases and at J to 5 bases, leaving 9 bases not matched to a gene.

The rearrangement uses TRBV12-5 and TRBJ1-5; the D is unclear. V lost 2 bases and J lost 0, with 23 bases in between. Germline V gene sequence: CDR1 LGHNT, CDR2 FRNRAP. The CDR3 sequence is 20 residues long. CDR3 coding DNA: TGTGCTAGTGGTTTGCCCCCGGACTCCGGTAGTTTGTATAGCAATCAGCCCCAGCATTTT. Translating gives CASGLPPDSGSLYSNQPQHF.

The J gene is TRBJ2-3, the V gene TRBV2, with 10 positions matching TRBD1. This CDR3 has 15 amino acids. Germline values: CDR1 SNHLY, CDR2 FYNNEI. V was pared by 4 bases and J by 4 bases, with 5 bases of the junction left unmatched. The CDR3 is CASSGQGARADTQYF. DNA for the CDR3: TGTGCCAGCAGTGGACAGGGGGCCCGAGCAGATACGCAGTATTTT.

The CDR3 bases are TGTGCCAGCAGTCGAGCGGGGAGCACAGATACGCAGTATTTT. Translation: CASSRAGSTDTQYF. J is TRBJ2-3 and V is TRBV6-4, with 7 positions matching TRBD2. V dropped 5 bases and J dropped 0; count of bases not matched to a gene: 2. CDR3 length equals 14 residues. Germline V CDR1 and CDR2: MRHNA, SNTAGT.

This chain connects TRBV27 to TRBJ1-1, with TRBD1 matching 8 bases. Trimming took 7 bases from V and 1 from J; bases not matched to a gene: 11. Germline V lookup: CDR1 MNHEY, CDR2 SMNVEV (reference sequence). The CDR3 consists of 16 residues. In DNA form, the CDR3 reads TGTGCCAGCAAAAGGACAGGGCGCGTCTCGAACACTGAAGCTTTCTTT. As protein: CASKRTGRVSNTEAFF.

The V gene is TRBV2, the J gene TRBJ1-3; tentative D call: TRBD1 (6 bases). Germline CDR1 and CDR2: SNHLY and FYNNEI. V lost 8 bases to trimming and J lost 3 bases, with 11 bases between them. The CDR3 runs 13 residues. CDR3 loop: CASRDKNGNTIYF. In nucleotides, the CDR3 is TGTGCCAGCCGGGACAAGAATGGAAACACCATATATTTT.

V gene TRBV18 combines with J gene TRBJ1-1; TRBD1 matches at 8 bases. Per germline, CDR1 KGHSH and CDR2 LQKENI. The CDR3 totals 14 residues. With V trimmed by 1 base and J by 6 bases, 4 bases remained unmatched. The CDR3 reads CASSPLLQGAEAFF. The CDR3 nucleotides read TGTGCCAGCTCACCACTTTTACAGGGGGCTGAAGCTTTCTTT.

The chain couples TRBV18 to TRBJ2-7, with a weak D call TRBD1 (6 bases). The CDR3 runs 14 residues. Germline CDR1 KGHSH, CDR2 LQKENI. Trimming removed 2 bases from V and 0 bases from J, with 8 bases in between. CDR3 nucleotide sequence: TGTGCCAGCTCACCAGGGGGCGGCTCCTACGAGCAGTACTTC. Translating it yields CASSPGGGSYEQYF.

The rearrangement uses TRBV5-6 and TRBJ1-1; no clear D. The CDR3 covers 14 residues. Deletions cut 2 bases from V and 4 bases from J, with 12 bases between. Germline CDR1 and CDR2: SGHDT and YYEEEE. The CDR3: CASSFGGPATEAFF. The CDR3 DNA is TGTGCCAGCAGCTTCGGAGGGCCGGCCACTGAAGCTTTCTTT.

The chain carries TRBV5-6 and TRBJ2-2; 13 bases are shared with TRBD2. Germline CDR1 SGHDT, CDR2 YYEEEE. The CDR3 runs 19 residues. J was trimmed by 0 bases and V by 0 bases; bases with no gene match: 5. The CDR3, as DNA: TGTGCCAGCAGCTTGGTACTAGCGGGAGGGTCTGCGAACACCGGGGAGCTGTTTTTT. Translation gives CASSLVLAGGSANTGELFF. The full variable domain, rest sourced from reference TRBV5-6 and TRBJ2-2, is DAGVTQSPTHLIKTRGQQVTLRCSPKSGHDTVSWYQQALGQGPQFIFQYYEEEERQRGNFPDRFSGHQFPNYSSELNVNALLLGDSALYLCASSLVLAGGSANTGELFFGEGSRLTVL.

The chain joins TRBV28 to TRBJ1-1; D perhaps matches TRBD1 (5 bases). Between the trimmed V and J ends, which lost 2 bases and 7 bases, there was a span of 11 bases. Germline CDR1 is MDHEN and CDR2 is SYDVKM. This CDR3 has 13 amino acids. The CDR3 nucleotides read TGTGCCAGCAGTTTAACGGGGGAATTTGAAGCTTTCTTT. Translated: CASSLTGEFEAFF.

About this clone itself: This CDR3 is also generated by other DNA sequences in the sample. CDR3 sequence reads: CASSVGDRYNEQFF. In DNA, the CDR3 is TGTGCCAGCAGCGTAGGAGACAGGTACAATGAGCAGTTCTTC. The chain combines TRBV9 with TRBJ2-1, with D possibly TRBD1 on 6 matching bases. Germline-derived CDR1 and CDR2 are SGDLS and YYNGEE. This CDR3 spans 14 amino acids. Between the trimmed V and J ends, which lost 0 bases and 4 bases, there was a span of 8 bases.

V and J are TRBV15 and TRBJ2-1; D remains unclear. V dropped 2 bases and J dropped 0 bases, with 5 bases sitting between them. The germline V gene has CDR1 LNHNV and CDR2 YYDKDF (reference sequence). The CDR3 totals 14 residues. The chain's CDR3 is CATSRRSSYNEQFF. CDR3 in DNA: TGTGCCACCAGCAGACGGAGCTCCTACAATGAGCAGTTCTTC.

The chain carries TRBV29-1 and TRBJ2-1, with D maybe TRBD1 (5 bases). CDR1 SQVTM and CDR2 ANQGSEA come from the germline V gene. This CDR3 has 14 amino acids. Trimming took 4 bases from V and 0 from J, leaving 10 bases between them. CDR3 in amino acids: CSVVGQGSYNEQFF. The CDR3 DNA sequence: TGCAGCGTTGTAGGGCAGGGCTCCTACAATGAGCAGTTCTTC.

As DNA, the CDR3 is TGTGCCAGTAGATTCAGGGGGAATAGCAATCAGCCCCAGCATTTT. It is translated as CASRFRGNSNQPQHF. The chain has TRBV19 and TRBJ1-5, with 7 nucleotides matching TRBD1. Trimming at V came to 6 bases and at J to 0 bases, leaving 5 bases not matched to a gene. The length of the CDR3 is 15 residues. Germline values: CDR1 LNHDA, CDR2 SQIVND (reference sequence).

The gene calls are TRBV10-3 and TRBJ2-5; 9 positions agree with TRBD1. The V gene end was trimmed by 5 bases and the J gene end by 2 bases; junction bases not matched to a gene: 6. Per the germline V gene, CDR1 is ENHRY and CDR2 is SYGVKD. The CDR3 extends over 15 amino acids. The DNA for the CDR3 is TGTGCCATCAGTAGACAGGGGGGACCTCAAGAGACCCAGTACTTC. Encoded protein: CAISRQGGPQETQYF.

This rearrangement joins TRBV7-9 to TRBJ1-1; D not resolved. V dropped 5 bases and J dropped 8 bases, with 12 bases sitting between them. CDR1 and CDR2 (germline): SEHNR, FQNEAQ (reference sequence). This CDR3 is built from 12 residues. The CDR3 is CASSEFTEEAFF. The CDR3 DNA reads TGTGCCAGCAGCGAATTTACAGAAGAAGCTTTCTTT. The full variable domain, completed using reference TRBV7-9 and TRBJ1-1, is DTGVSQNPRHKITKRGQNVTFRCDPISEHNRLYWYRQTLGQGPEFLTYFQNEAQLEKSRLLSDRFSAERPKGSFSTLEIQRTEQGDSAMYLCASSEFTEEAFFGQGTRLTVV.

This chain uses TRBV10-3 with TRBJ2-3; 10 bases match TRBD2. Losses at the gene ends were 5 bases for V and 3 bases for J; bases not matched to a gene: 5. CDR3 length equals 15 residues. The germline CDR1 and CDR2 sequences are ENHRY and SYGVKD. The CDR3 DNA reads as TGTGCCATCAGTCGAGCGGGGGGGCAAACAGATACGCAGTATTTT. Protein: CAISRAGGQTDTQYF.

The chain employs TRBV19 and TRBJ2-7, with 10 bases that match TRBD1. CDR1 is LNHDA and CDR2 is SQIVND in the germline V gene (reference sequence). V shed 8 bases and J 1 base; nucleotides not matched to a gene: 2. This CDR3 has 13 residues. CDR3 loop: CASGTGVSYEQYF. CDR3 in DNA: TGTGCCAGTGGGACAGGGGTATCCTACGAGCAGTACTTC.

V and J are TRBV28 and TRBJ1-3, with D uncertain. The CDR3 is 15 amino acids. Looked up from germline, CDR1 is MDHEN and CDR2 is SYDVKM. V was cut by 2 bases and J by 1 base, with 9 bases left in between. Here the CDR3 reads CASSLGSLSGNTIYF. CDR3 DNA sequence: TGTGCCAGCAGTTTAGGCTCGCTTTCTGGAAACACCATATATTTT.

This clone turned up a few times. This chain links TRBV6-5 with TRBJ2-7; 8 nucleotides agree with TRBD1. The germline gives CDR1 MNHEY, CDR2 SVGAGI. With 4 bases clipped from V and 3 bases from J, the junction kept 5 bases outside the gene matches. This CDR3 comprises 14 residues. The CDR3 spells CASSFDGTGYEQYF. DNA for the CDR3: TGTGCCAGCAGTTTCGACGGGACAGGCTACGAGCAGTACTTC.

This clone was counted once. The gene calls are TRBV4-1 and TRBJ2-2; unclear D gene. Per the germline V gene, CDR1 is MGHRA and CDR2 is YSYEKL. V was pared by 5 bases and J by 4 bases, with 8 bases between. This CDR3 is 13 amino acids long. This chain's CDR3 is CASSFSRTGELFF. CDR3 DNA sequence: TGCGCCAGCAGCTTCAGTCGCACCGGGGAGCTGTTTTTT.

This chain links TRBV5-4 with TRBJ1-2; the match to TRBD1 covers 10 bases. V gave up 4 bases and J gave up 2 bases; unmatched junction bases: 2. The CDR3 loop spans 14 amino acids. Germline CDR1 is SGHNT and CDR2 is YYREEE (reference sequence). The CDR3 sequence: CASSRGQGNYGYTF. CDR3 nucleotides: TGTGCCAGCAGCAGGGGACAGGGGAACTATGGCTACACCTTC. The variable domain in full, with the rest retrieved from reference TRBV5-4 and TRBJ1-2, is ETGVTQSPTHLIKTRGQQVTLRCSSQSGHNTVSWYQQALGQGPQFIFQYYREEENGRGNFPPRFSGLQFPNYSSELNVNALELDDSALYLCASSRGQGNYGYTFGSGTRLTVV.

The rearrangement uses TRBV2 and TRBJ1-4; no definite D call. V lost 3 bases and J 8 bases, leaving 10 bases between the germline ends. The germline V gene has CDR1 SNHLY and CDR2 FYNNEI. This CDR3 spans 13 amino acids. Here the CDR3 DNA reads TGTGCCAGCAGTGACCGGGTCGGAGAAAAACTGTTTTTT. It translates to CASSDRVGEKLFF.

The rearrangement links TRBV6-5 to TRBJ2-7; 7 bases map to TRBD1. The length of the CDR3 is 14 residues. J lost 4 bases, V lost 0 bases, and 3 bases had no gene match. From germline, CDR1 is MNHEY and CDR2 SVGAGI. CDR3 coding DNA: TGTGCCAGCAGTTACTCCGGACAGGTTTACGAGCAGTACTTC. Translating gives CASSYSGQVYEQYF.

This clone came up a few times. CDR3 protein: CASKGSANTGELFF. The CDR3 coding sequence is TGTGCCAGCAAGGGGTCTGCGAACACCGGGGAGCTGTTTTTT. The chain is built from TRBV2 and TRBJ2-2; a weak D match, TRBD1 (5 bases). The length of the CDR3 is 14 residues. Trimming removed 7 bases from V and 0 bases from J, with 9 bases in between. From germline, CDR1 is SNHLY and CDR2 FYNNEI.

The J gene is TRBJ1-1, the V gene TRBV10-3, with D tentatively TRBD1 (6 bases). This CDR3 comprises 13 residues. From germline, CDR1 is ENHRY and CDR2 SYGVKD. V was shortened by 2 bases and J by 7 bases, with 11 bases between the two germline ends. CDR3 nucleotide sequence: TGTGCCATCAGTGAGGGGCAGGGGATTGAAGCTTTCTTT. As protein: CAISEGQGIEAFF.

Details on this clone: The junction differs from germline at one of its ends, possibly a read error. The V gene is TRBV28, the J gene TRBJ2-4; D is perhaps TRBD2 (6 bases). Per the germline V gene, CDR1 is MDHEN and CDR2 is SYDVKM. This CDR3 spans 15 amino acids. The CDR3 loop is CASSGPGDVAGRGIF. CDR3 coding DNA: TGTGCCAGCAGTGGACCGGGAGACGTCGCGGGCCGAGGAATTTTC.

The V and J genes are TRBV7-6 and TRBJ2-5, with D perhaps matching TRBD1 (5 bases). The V gene lost 1 base and the J gene lost 5 bases, with 14 bases spanning the gap. Germline V gene lookup returns CDR1 SGHVS and CDR2 FNYEAQ. CDR3 size: 15 residues. CDR3 in DNA: TGTGCCAGCAGCTTAGTATTAGGGGCCGGGGAGACCCAGTACTTC. It encodes CASSLVLGAGETQYF. The full variable domain, in which reference TRBV7-6 and TRBJ2-5 provide the parts outside the CDR3, is GAGVSQSPRYKVTKRGQDVALRCDPISGHVSLYWYRQALGQGPEFLTYFNYEAQQDKSGLPNDRFSAERPEGSISTLTIQRTEQRDSAMYRCASSLVLGAGETQYFGPGTRLLVL.

This chain links TRBV11-2 with TRBJ2-5, with D possibly matching TRBD2 (6 bases). CDR3 size: 16 residues. The V and J ends lost 5 bases and 0 bases respectively, with 16 bases between them. Germline V gene lookup returns CDR1 SGHAT and CDR2 FQNNGV. CDR3 nucleotides: TGTGCCAGCAGCCCCCCCCGGGGAGGTTACCAAGAGACCCAGTACTTC. Amino acids: CASSPPRGGYQETQYF.